This T cell receptor (beta chain) came from a study of shared clonotypes between healthy human individuals. Study summary: Three plates each covered CD4 naive and memory; CD8 naive two, CD8 memory one.

Study results and caveats: Larger richness was generally estimated for naive than memory subsets.

This clone was seen just once. The antigen remains unidentified. Roughly 200 ng DNA, 30,000 or so T cell genomes, went into each sorted-subset replicate PCR. Some clones are missing from TCRdb's copy, which holds only in-frame ones; the method was immunoSEQ multiplex PCR. This table has about 1 million clones, about 80% appearing once. The receptor's source is a man in his late teens or twenties in good health. Sequenced material: memory CD4+ T cells sorted from blood. Subset reported: CD45RA-negative fraction.

The CDR3 region is CASSQRGKNNEQFF. The CDR3 nucleotides are TGTGCCAGCAGCCAGCGGGGGAAGAACAATGAGCAGTTCTTC. The V call is TRBV2, the J call TRBJ2-1, with TRBD2 identical over 8 bases. V trimming: 6 bases; J trimming: 5 bases; junction bases outside the gene matches: 6. CDR1 and CDR2 (germline): SNHLY, FYNNEI. The CDR3 consists of 14 residues.